The next 21 T cell receptor beta chains were all read from a single sample in a study of STAT5B mutations in CD4+ large granular lymphocyte leukemia. Sequencing was performed with immunoSEQ multiplex PCR; in TCRdb, only in-frame clones are kept and a portion is missing. The sample shows approximately 34,000 clones, around three quarters of them seen only once. The sequenced material came from CD4+ T cells from blood buffy coats. The receptor source for this set is a human donor in good health.

Comment on this clone: The junction departs from germline at one end; a sequencing error may be responsible. The chain uses TRBV7-7 and TRBJ2-5; 10 bases match TRBD2. Germline lookup yields CDR1 SSHAT and CDR2 FNYEAQ (reference sequence). This CDR3 is built from 15 residues. The CDR3 reads CASSFAAGGPETQYF. The DNA of the CDR3 is TGTGCTAGCAGCTTTGCAGCGGGGGGGCCGGAGACCCAGTACTTC.

In nucleotides, the CDR3 is TGCGCCAGCAGCAGGGGGAGCGGCCGGGACTATGGCTACACCTTC. It codes for CASSRGSGRDYGYTF. This chain connects TRBV5-1 to TRBJ1-2, with D possibly TRBD1 on 6 matching bases. Germline assignment: CDR1 SGHRS and CDR2 YFSETQ. The CDR3 runs 15 residues. V shed 4 bases and J shed 3 bases, with 16 bases lying between them.

The chain is built from TRBV6-1 and TRBJ1-2, with D uncertain. There are 12 residues in the CDR3. V lost 1 base to trimming and J lost 9 bases, with 9 bases between them. CDR1 is MNHNS, CDR2 SASEGT, per germline. DNA of the CDR3: TGTGCCAGCAGTGAAGGCAGCCCGAGCTACACCTTC. Its protein product is CASSEGSPSYTF.

CDR3 region: CASSLVLVAGGTGELFF. CDR3 nucleotides: TGTGCCAGCAGCTTAGTTCTCGTAGCGGGGGGGACCGGGGAGCTGTTTTTT. The V gene is TRBV7-2, the J gene TRBJ2-2, with TRBD2 matching 11 bases. CDR3 length: 17 residues. Germline V lookup: CDR1 SGHTA, CDR2 FQGNSA. With V trimmed by 1 base and J by 5 bases, 6 bases remained unmatched.

This clone was observed a handful of times. V and J are TRBV7-9 and TRBJ2-1; 9 bases are shared with TRBD1. CDR1 is SEHNR, CDR2 FQNEAQ, per germline (reference sequence). The CDR3 has 15 residues. V dropped 6 bases and J dropped 12; count of bases not matched to a gene: 15. Here the CDR3 reads CASSFDRGSFPGQFF. For the CDR3, the DNA is TGTGCCAGCAGTTTCGACAGGGGGTCGTTCCCGGGGCAGTTCTTC.

CDR3 coding DNA: TGTGCCAGCAGTGAATGGAGGGACCTCACCGGGGAGCTGTTTTTT. Translating it yields CASSEWRDLTGELFF. The chain has TRBV25-1 and TRBJ2-2; possible D gene TRBD2, 6 bases. Germline CDR1 reads MGHDK; CDR2 reads SYGVNS. The CDR3 is 15 residues long. The V and J ends lost 1 base and 4 bases respectively, with 10 bases between them.

The chain is built from TRBV5-1 and TRBJ1-2; D is undetermined. The CDR3 runs to 15 residues. Trimming took off 0 bases at V and 1 base at J, with 10 bases between the two ends. CDR1 SGHRS and CDR2 YFSETQ come from the germline V gene. CDR3 amino acids: CASSLDGSNNYGYTF. CDR3 coding DNA: TGCGCCAGCAGCTTGGACGGGAGCAATAACTATGGCTACACCTTC.

This clone has more than one count but fewer than ten. The rearrangement uses TRBV5-4 and TRBJ2-7, with 7 nucleotides matching TRBD1. The CDR3 consists of 14 residues. The J segment lost 7 bases and the V segment lost 2 bases, leaving 9 bases of the junction unmatched. Germline V gene data show CDR1 as SGHNT and CDR2 as YYREEE (reference sequence). This chain's CDR3 is CASSLRTGLGEQYF. The CDR3 bases are TGTGCCAGCAGCTTACGGACAGGCCTGGGAGAGCAGTACTTC.

The V and J genes are TRBV7-3 and TRBJ2-1, with TRBD2 as a possible D gene (6 bases). Germline V gene sequence: CDR1 SGHTA, CDR2 FQGTGA. The ends were cut back, 1 base at V and 6 bases at J, with 10 bases in the middle. The CDR3 runs to 14 residues. The CDR3 DNA follows: TGTGCCAGCAGCTTAATTTCGACTAGCAATGAGCAGTTCTTC. Protein: CASSLISTSNEQFF.

The chain is built from TRBV9 and TRBJ2-2, with 9 bases aligning to TRBD1. V shed 0 bases and J 2 bases; nucleotides not matched to a gene: 2. The CDR3 contains 16 residues. The germline gives CDR1 SGDLS, CDR2 YYNGEE. CDR3 sequence (DNA): TGTGCCAGCAGCGTAGGGGGACAGGGCAACACCGGGGAGCTGTTTTTT. Translation gives CASSVGGQGNTGELFF.

The V call is TRBV7-6, the J call TRBJ1-2; D is unclear. The CDR3 has 13 amino acids. The V and J ends lost 5 bases and 2 bases respectively, with 9 bases between them. Per the germline V gene, CDR1 is SGHVS and CDR2 is FNYEAQ. For the CDR3, the DNA is TGTGCCAGCAGCCAGACAAGGAACTATGGCTACACCTTC. Protein product: CASSQTRNYGYTF.

This sequence joins TRBV5-1 and TRBJ1-1, with D tentatively TRBD1 (5 bases). The V and J ends lost 2 bases and 5 bases respectively, with 13 bases between them. Germline V gives CDR1 SGHRS, CDR2 YFSETQ. The CDR3 is 14 residues long. The CDR3 reads CASSFQGWGTEAFF. The CDR3 DNA is TGCGCCAGCAGCTTCCAGGGATGGGGGACTGAAGCTTTCTTT.

J is TRBJ2-1 and V is TRBV9, with 7 bases that match TRBD2. The CDR3 contains 15 residues. V lost 3 bases, J lost 8 bases, and 11 bases stayed unmatched. Germline-derived CDR1 and CDR2 are SGDLS and YYNGEE. CDR3 in amino acids: CASSEGRVPTHEQFF. Written as DNA, the CDR3 is TGTGCCAGCAGCGAAGGGAGGGTCCCTACCCATGAGCAGTTCTTC. The entire variable domain, with the rest obtained from reference TRBV9 and TRBJ2-1, is as follows: DSGVTQTPKHLITATGQRVTLRCSPRSGDLSVYWYQQSLDQGLQFLIQYYNGEERAKGNILERFSAQQFPDLHSELNLSSLELGDSALYFCASSEGRVPTHEQFFGPGTRLTVL.

This chain uses TRBV10-3 with TRBJ2-5, with a possible D match to TRBD1 (5 bases). The CDR3 contains 15 residues. The V end was cut by 4 bases, the J end by 1 base, with 13 bases between. Germline values: CDR1 ENHRY, CDR2 SYGVKD. The CDR3 DNA is TGTGCCATCAGTGGGGTTACAGGACCCCAAGAGACCCAGTACTTC. It translates to CAISGVTGPQETQYF.

The chain uses TRBV5-4 and TRBJ1-3, with D perhaps TRBD1 (6 bases). Trimming took 0 bases from V and 3 from J, leaving 16 bases between them. CDR3 size: 17 residues. Germline V gene sequence: CDR1 SGHNT, CDR2 YYREEE (reference sequence). CDR3 in DNA: TGTGCCAGCAGCTTGGGCAGCGGTCAGGGGATTGGAAACACCATATATTTT. Amino acids: CASSLGSGQGIGNTIYF.

Only a few counts were recorded for this clone. The J gene is TRBJ1-1, the V gene TRBV5-6; D not resolved. V was shortened by 4 bases and J by 7 bases, with 8 bases between the two germline ends. Per germline, CDR1 SGHDT and CDR2 YYEEEE. CDR3 length: 11 amino acids. CDR3 loop: CASSRHSEAFF. The CDR3 DNA follows: TGTGCCAGCAGCCGCCACAGTGAAGCTTTCTTT.

The chain uses TRBV4-3 and TRBJ2-2; no reliable D call. The germline V and J ends were trimmed by 0 bases and 6 bases, with 8 bases remaining between them. The germline V gene encodes CDR1 LGHNA and CDR2 YSLEER. The CDR3 contains 14 residues. This CDR3 reads CASSQDRLAGELFF. DNA of the CDR3: TGCGCCAGCAGCCAAGACCGTTTGGCCGGGGAGCTGTTTTTT.

The J gene is TRBJ1-5, the V gene TRBV19; possibly TRBD1 for D (5 bases). Germline V gene sequence: CDR1 LNHDA, CDR2 SQIVND (reference sequence). V was clipped by 4 bases and J by 4 bases, with 17 bases between them. There are 16 residues in the CDR3. The CDR3 sequence is CASSRKPGGRNQPQHF. CDR3 in DNA: TGTGCCAGTAGTAGAAAACCGGGGGGAAGGAATCAGCCCCAGCATTTT.

The rearrangement joins TRBV19 to TRBJ2-7; D not resolved. V was clipped by 1 base and J by 2 bases, with 9 bases between them. CDR3 size: 14 residues. Germline CDR1 and CDR2: LNHDA and SQIVND (reference sequence). The CDR3 is CASSIGAGTYEQYF. The CDR3, as DNA: TGTGCCAGTAGTATAGGAGCAGGAACCTACGAGCAGTACTTC.

The genes are TRBV30 and TRBJ1-1, with D unresolved. Trimming removed 2 bases from V and 3 bases from J, with 7 bases in between. Germline-derived CDR1 and CDR2 are GTSNPN and SVGIG (reference sequence). The CDR3 runs to 12 residues. CDR3 in DNA: TGTGCCTGGAGTCCACTATACACTGAAGCTTTCTTT. This translates into CAWSPLYTEAFF.

This clone is a singleton in its sample. The rearrangement links TRBV28 to TRBJ2-7; 9 bases map to TRBD1. In germline, CDR1 is MDHEN, CDR2 SYDVKM. The CDR3 length is 15 residues. J gave up 0 bases and V 7 bases, and 7 bases lay outside the gene matches. Written as DNA, the CDR3 is TGTGCCAGCACCATACAGGGGGCTCACTCCTACGAGCAGTACTTC. Its protein product is CASTIQGAHSYEQYF.